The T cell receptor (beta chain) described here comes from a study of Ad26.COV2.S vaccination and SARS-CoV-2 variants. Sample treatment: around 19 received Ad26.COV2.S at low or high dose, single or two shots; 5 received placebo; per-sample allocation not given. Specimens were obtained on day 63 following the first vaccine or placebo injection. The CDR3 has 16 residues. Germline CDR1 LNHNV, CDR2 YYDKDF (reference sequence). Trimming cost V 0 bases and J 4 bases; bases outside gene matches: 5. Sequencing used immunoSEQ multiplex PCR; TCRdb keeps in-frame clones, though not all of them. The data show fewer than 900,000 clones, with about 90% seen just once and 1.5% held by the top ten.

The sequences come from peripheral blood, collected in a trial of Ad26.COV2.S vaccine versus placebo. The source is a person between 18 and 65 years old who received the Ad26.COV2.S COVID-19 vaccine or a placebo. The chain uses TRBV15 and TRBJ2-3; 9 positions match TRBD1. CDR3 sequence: CATSRDATGGPDTQYF. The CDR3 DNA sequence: TGTGCCACCAGCAGAGATGCTACAGGGGGCCCAGATACGCAGTATTTT.